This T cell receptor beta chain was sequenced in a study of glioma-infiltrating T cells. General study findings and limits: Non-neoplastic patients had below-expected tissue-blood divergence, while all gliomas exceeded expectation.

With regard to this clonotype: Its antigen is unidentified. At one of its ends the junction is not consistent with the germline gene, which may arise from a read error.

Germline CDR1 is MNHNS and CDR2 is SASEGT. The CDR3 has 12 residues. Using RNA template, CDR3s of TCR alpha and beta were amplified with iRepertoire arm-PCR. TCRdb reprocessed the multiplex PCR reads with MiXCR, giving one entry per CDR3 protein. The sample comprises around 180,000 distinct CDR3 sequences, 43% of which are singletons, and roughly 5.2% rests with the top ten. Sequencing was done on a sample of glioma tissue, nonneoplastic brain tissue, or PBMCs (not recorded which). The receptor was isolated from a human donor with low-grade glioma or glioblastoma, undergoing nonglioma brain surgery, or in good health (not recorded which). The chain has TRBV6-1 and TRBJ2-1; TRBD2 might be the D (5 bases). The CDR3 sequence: CASSWRGNEEFF. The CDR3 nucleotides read TGTGCCAGCAGTTGGAGAGGGAATGAGGAGTTCTTC.